This TCR beta chain was captured in a study of T cell repertoires in cytomegalovirus infection. The germline V and J ends were trimmed by 5 bases and 8 bases, with 21 bases remaining between them. This CDR3 contains 15 residues. Per the germline V gene, CDR1 is SGHTA and CDR2 is FQGNSA. About this clonotype: Its antigen is not identified.

General study points: The study found HLA-C-restricted CMV-specific TCR beta clonotypes dominating the ex vivo response.

MiXCR, run by TCRdb on the reads, gives a single entry per CDR3 protein. The table has 450,000 to 550,000 distinct CDR3 sequences, about 39% seen once. The V call is TRBV7-2, the J call TRBJ1-2, with D possibly matching TRBD1 (5 bases). This TCR was recovered from a human donor in good health (CMV status not recorded). Some clones in this sample may be carry-over from other donors' samples. The sample consisted of cultured PBMCs, taken from culture after CMV antigen stimulation. CDR3 amino acids: CASSARRGGAEGYTF. The DNA of the CDR3 is TGTGCCAGCAGCGCGCGTCGCGGAGGGGCCGAAGGCTACACCTTC.